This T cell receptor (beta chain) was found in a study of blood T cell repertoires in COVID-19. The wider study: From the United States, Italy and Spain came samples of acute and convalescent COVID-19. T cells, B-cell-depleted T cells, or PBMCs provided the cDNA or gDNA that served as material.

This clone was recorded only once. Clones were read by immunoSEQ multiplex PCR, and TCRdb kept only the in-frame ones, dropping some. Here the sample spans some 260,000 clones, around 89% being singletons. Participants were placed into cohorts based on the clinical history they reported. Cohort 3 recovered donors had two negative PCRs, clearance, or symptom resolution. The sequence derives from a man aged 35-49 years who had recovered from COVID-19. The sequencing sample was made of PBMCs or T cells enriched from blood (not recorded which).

CDR3 nucleotide sequence: TGTGCCAGCAGTTTATCGGAGGCCACTAAGCAAGAGACCCAGTACTTC. This codes for CASSLSEATKQETQYF. The rearrangement links TRBV27 to TRBJ2-5, with D possibly TRBD2 on 5 matching bases. CDR1 and CDR2 from the germline V gene are MNHEY and SMNVEV (reference sequence). The CDR3 totals 16 residues. The ends were cut back, 0 bases at V and 2 bases at J, with 13 bases in the middle.